Shown below are 5 T cell receptor beta chains from a single sample sequenced in a study of T cells in Graves' hyperthyroidism and ophthalmopathy. RNA transcripts gave rise to amplified TCR beta CDR3 regions. The primer set for the first-round RT-PCR of the TCR CDR3 was HTBI. TCRdb fed the multiplex PCR reads into MiXCR, producing one record per CDR3 protein. This sample has roughly 500,000 distinct CDR3 sequences, with more than 11% found just once. Sequencing was carried out using blood. All receptors derive from a woman aged 25 to 39 with Graves' hyperthyroidism that later progressed to Graves' ophthalmopathy.

This clonotype showed up many times. This sequence joins TRBV20-1 and TRBJ2-3, with TRBD1 matching 9 bases. The CDR3 is made up of 14 amino acids. The germline V gene has CDR1 DFQATT and CDR2 SNEGSKA (reference sequence). V lost 3 bases to trimming and J lost 7 bases; unmatched junction nucleotides: 8. Written as DNA, the CDR3 is TGCAGTGCTAGCCCTACAGGGGGCATATATACGCAGTATTTT. It yields the protein CSASPTGGIYTQYF.

This clonotype was seen repeatedly, ten times or more. V and J are TRBV27 and TRBJ2-7, with D tentatively TRBD2 (5 bases). Per the germline V gene, CDR1 is MNHEY and CDR2 is SMNVEV (reference sequence). V lost 6 bases to trimming and J lost 7 bases, with 19 bases between them. This CDR3 contains 14 residues. This chain's CDR3 is CASSMWSNRREQYF. The DNA for the CDR3 is TGTGCCAGCAGCATGTGGTCGAACCGGAGGGAGCAGTACTTC.

This clonotype has ten or more counts. The genes are TRBV11-3 and TRBJ2-1; 9 positions match TRBD2. The CDR3 is 20 amino acids. V shed 1 base and J 1 base; nucleotides not matched to a gene: 14. Germline V gene lookup returns CDR1 SGHNT and CDR2 YENEEA. CDR3 residues: CASSLVRPGLSGGSYNEQFF. The CDR3 DNA sequence: TGTGCCAGCAGCTTAGTCCGTCCGGGACTCAGCGGGGGGTCCTACAATGAGCAGTTCTTC. Together with reference TRBV11-3 and TRBJ2-1, the CDR3 gives the full variable domain: EAGVVQSPRYKIIEKKQPVAFWCNPISGHNTLYWYLQNLGQGPELLIRYENEEAVDDSQLPKDRFSAERLKGVDSTLKIQPAELGDSAVYLCASSLVRPGLSGGSYNEQFFGPGTRLTVL.

This clonotype came up a few times. The chain is built from TRBV3-1 and TRBJ2-5, with no clear D. Germline loops: CDR1 LGHDT, CDR2 YNNKEL (reference sequence). The CDR3 extends over 14 amino acids. Trimming pared 3 bases from V and 3 bases from J, leaving 11 bases between. The CDR3: CASSHLRLEETQYF. CDR3 nucleotides: TGTGCCAGCAGCCACCTACGCCTAGAAGAGACCCAGTACTTC.

This clonotype has at least ten counts. CDR3 sequence (DNA): TGCGCCAGCAGCACAGAAGGGGGGGTGAACACTGAAGCTTTCTTT. Its translation is CASSTEGGVNTEAFF. The chain links TRBV5-1 to TRBJ1-1, with D possibly being TRBD1 (6 bases). The CDR3 extends over 15 amino acids. V lost 4 bases and J 0 bases, leaving 13 bases between the germline ends. The germline CDR1 and CDR2 sequences are SGHRS and YFSETQ. The whole variable domain, remainder taken from reference TRBV5-1 and TRBJ1-1, is KAGVTQTPRYLIKTRGQQVTLSCSPISGHRSVSWYQQTPGQGLQFLFEYFSETQRNKGNFPGRFSGRQFSNSRSEMNVSTLELGDSALYLCASSTEGGVNTEAFFGQGTRLTVV.